This T cell receptor beta chain was observed in a study of blood T cell repertoires in COVID-19. About the research overall: Samples representing acute and convalescent COVID-19 were sourced from the United States, Italy and Spain. Sources were T cells, B-cell-depleted T cells, or PBMCs; the material itself was cDNA or gDNA.

Sequencing used immunoSEQ multiplex PCR; TCRdb keeps in-frame clones, though not all of them. The table has 60,000 to 85,000 clones, 70% to 90% seen once. The CDR3 consists of 16 residues. The germline V gene has CDR1 SEHNR and CDR2 FQNEAQ (reference sequence). The V and J ends lost 3 bases and 3 bases, in that order; junction bases with no gene match: 8. The sample taken for sequencing was peripheral blood. The V call is TRBV7-9, the J call TRBJ2-3, with TRBD2 matching over 8 bases. The clonotype originates from a woman aged 50 to 65 with COVID-19, enrolled during active disease. The DNA of the CDR3 is TGTGCCAGCAGCTTCACGAGCGGGAGTGGGACAGATACGCAGTATTTT. As protein: CASSFTSGSGTDTQYF.